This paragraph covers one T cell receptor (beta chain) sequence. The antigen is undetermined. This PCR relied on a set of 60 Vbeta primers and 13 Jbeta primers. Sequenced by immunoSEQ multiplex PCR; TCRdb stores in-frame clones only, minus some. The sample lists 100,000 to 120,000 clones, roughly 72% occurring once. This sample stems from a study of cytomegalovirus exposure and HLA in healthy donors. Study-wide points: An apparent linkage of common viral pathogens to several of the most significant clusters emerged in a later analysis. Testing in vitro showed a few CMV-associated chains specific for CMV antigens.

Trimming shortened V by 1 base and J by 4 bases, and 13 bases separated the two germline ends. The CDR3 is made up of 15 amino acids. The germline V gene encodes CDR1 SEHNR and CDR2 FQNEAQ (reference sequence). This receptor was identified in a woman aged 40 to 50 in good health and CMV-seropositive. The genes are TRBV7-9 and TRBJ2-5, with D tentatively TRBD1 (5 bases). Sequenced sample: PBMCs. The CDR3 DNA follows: TGTGCCAGCAGCTTAGATGCAGGGATTATAGAGACCCAGTACTTC. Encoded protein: CASSLDAGIIETQYF.